The 22 T cell receptor beta chains below come from one sample, sequenced in a study of OX40 agonist ivuxolimab in advanced cancers. Sequencing was performed with immunoSEQ multiplex PCR; in TCRdb, only in-frame clones are kept and a portion is missing. The table includes 25,000 to 35,000 clones, about 88% detected once. Sequenced here: CD4+ or CD8+ T cells sorted from blood, sampled in a trial of the OX40 agonist ivuxolimab. Every receptor here comes from an adult with an advanced solid tumor such as melanoma, head and neck, liver or kidney cancer.

The chain joins TRBV7-8 to TRBJ2-2; D perhaps matches TRBD1 (5 bases). Germline V gene data show CDR1 as SGHVS and CDR2 as FQNEAQ. This CDR3 spans 15 amino acids. V lost 4 bases to trimming and J lost 4 bases, with 13 bases between them. CDR3 sequence reads: CASSSREGSTGELFF. CDR3 sequence (DNA): TGTGCCAGCAGCTCCAGGGAAGGTAGCACCGGGGAGCTGTTTTTT.

The chain uses TRBV27 and TRBJ1-5, with TRBD1 matching over 7 bases. From germline, CDR1 is MNHEY and CDR2 SMNVEV (reference sequence). The CDR3 is made up of 14 amino acids. V lost 8 bases and J lost 7; bases outside the gene matches: 11. CDR3: CASGDRRRGQPQHF. As DNA, the CDR3 is TGTGCCAGCGGGGACAGAAGGCGTGGACAGCCCCAGCATTTT.

The chain is built from TRBV7-9 and TRBJ2-3; 11 positions match TRBD2. The CDR3 covers 16 residues. V lost 5 bases and J lost 1; bases outside the gene matches: 5. Germline CDR1 and CDR2: SEHNR and FQNEAQ (reference sequence). CDR3: CASSPALAGGTDTQYF. CDR3 bases: TGTGCCAGCAGCCCCGCACTAGCGGGAGGCACAGATACGCAGTATTTT.

The chain employs TRBV7-9 and TRBJ2-7, with D unresolved. In germline, CDR1 is SEHNR, CDR2 FQNEAQ (reference sequence). Between the trimmed V and J ends, which lost 1 base and 7 bases, there was a span of 11 bases. The CDR3 spans 13 residues. This CDR3 is CASSLDPGAEQYF. CDR3 nucleotide sequence: TGTGCCAGCAGCTTAGATCCGGGCGCGGAGCAGTACTTC.

The rearrangement joins TRBV28 to TRBJ1-2; 7 nucleotides agree with TRBD1. This CDR3 spans 12 amino acids. Germline V CDR1 and CDR2: MDHEN, SYDVKM. V lost 10 bases to trimming and J lost 6 bases; unmatched junction nucleotides: 8. DNA for the CDR3: TGTGCCACCTCGACAGGGTCTCATGGCTACACCTTC. Encoded protein: CATSTGSHGYTF.

This chain joins TRBV11-2 and TRBJ2-7; D gene unclear. Germline-derived CDR1 and CDR2 are SGHAT and FQNNGV. With 0 bases removed from V and 7 bases from J, the gap between germline ends came to 10 bases. The CDR3 loop spans 13 amino acids. For the CDR3, the DNA is TGTGCCAGCAGCTTAGATCACAGCCTGGAGCAGTACTTC. This gives the protein CASSLDHSLEQYF.

The chain employs TRBV28 and TRBJ2-1; 16 nucleotides match TRBD2. The CDR3 runs to 16 residues. The junction had 8 bases not matched to a gene; V was cut back by 6 bases and J by 9 bases. From germline, CDR1 is MDHEN and CDR2 SYDVKM. The CDR3 nucleotides read TGTGCCAGCAGCTTGGGACTAGCGGGAGGGCCTAGTGAGCAGTTCTTC. Translating it yields CASSLGLAGGPSEQFF.

The V gene is TRBV6-1, the J gene TRBJ2-7; 11 bases are a match to TRBD1. Germline CDR1 MNHNS, CDR2 SASEGT. Trimming at V came to 4 bases and at J to 4 bases, leaving 3 bases not matched to a gene. CDR3 length: 14 residues. CDR3 sequence: CASSGTGGLYEQYF. CDR3 nucleotide sequence: TGTGCCAGCAGTGGGACAGGGGGCTTGTACGAGCAGTACTTC.

V gene TRBV7-3 combines with J gene TRBJ1-6; weak D call: TRBD1 (6 bases). This CDR3 is 14 amino acids long. Germline values: CDR1 SGHTA, CDR2 FQGTGA. Trimming shortened V by 4 bases and J by 10 bases, and 14 bases separated the two germline ends. The CDR3 sequence is CASSSGVGGSPLHF. The CDR3 nucleotides read TGTGCCAGCAGCTCAGGAGTGGGGGGCTCACCCCTCCACTTT.

The V call is TRBV7-9, the J call TRBJ1-1, with 9 bases that match TRBD1. Germline CDR1 and CDR2: SEHNR and FQNEAQ (reference sequence). CDR3 length equals 15 residues. J lost 6 bases, V lost 7 bases, and 12 bases had no gene match. The CDR3 spells CASKDETGGGSEAFF. The DNA of the CDR3 is TGTGCCAGCAAAGATGAGACAGGGGGAGGGTCTGAAGCTTTCTTT.

This clone occurred once. This rearrangement joins TRBV27 to TRBJ2-3; 11 nucleotides match TRBD1. This CDR3 has 16 residues. CDR1 and CDR2 (germline): MNHEY, SMNVEV (reference sequence). J was trimmed by 4 bases and V by 4 bases; bases with no gene match: 7. The CDR3 nucleotides read TGTGCCAGCAGTTCAACCCCGGGACAGGGGGCAGATACGCAGTATTTT. Its protein is CASSSTPGQGADTQYF.

The rearrangement links TRBV28 to TRBJ2-7; TRBD1 might be the D (6 bases). Germline values: CDR1 MDHEN, CDR2 SYDVKM. The CDR3 runs 13 residues. V gave up 6 bases and J gave up 4 bases, with 13 bases separating them. Here the CDR3 DNA reads TGTGCCAGCAGCTCAACACAGGGTTACGAGCAGTACTTC. The encoded protein is CASSSTQGYEQYF.

The rearrangement joins TRBV4-2 to TRBJ2-2; the D gene is possibly TRBD1 (5 bases). This CDR3 contains 19 residues. Per the germline V gene, CDR1 is LGHNA and CDR2 is YNFKEQ. The V gene lost 1 base and the J gene lost 2 bases, with 20 bases spanning the gap. Written as DNA, the CDR3 is TGTGCCAGCAGCCAAGTATCAAGGGGCCCCGAAGATAACACCGGGGAGCTGTTTTTT. Protein product: CASSQVSRGPEDNTGELFF.

This chain joins TRBV5-4 and TRBJ2-1; no reliable D call. The V gene lost 1 base and the J gene lost 0 bases, with 8 bases spanning the gap. The CDR3 loop spans 15 amino acids. Germline assignment: CDR1 SGHNT and CDR2 YYREEE (reference sequence). In nucleotides, the CDR3 is TGTGCCAGCAGCTTGTCTCCGTCCTCCTACAATGAGCAGTTCTTC. Translated, it gives CASSLSPSSYNEQFF. The full variable domain, its missing parts supplied by reference TRBV5-4 and TRBJ2-1, is ETGVTQSPTHLIKTRGQQVTLRCSSQSGHNTVSWYQQALGQGPQFIFQYYREEENGRGNFPPRFSGLQFPNYSSELNVNALELDDSALYLCASSLSPSSYNEQFFGPGTRLTVL.

In nucleotides, the CDR3 is TGTGCCAGCAGTCGACGGTATAGCAATCAGCCCCAGCATTTT. This encodes CASSRRYSNQPQHF. V is TRBV2 and J is TRBJ1-5; D not certain. The CDR3 contains 14 residues. Germline V CDR1 and CDR2: SNHLY, FYNNEI. V lost 5 bases to trimming and J lost 0 bases, with 8 bases between them. Supplemented by reference TRBV2 and TRBJ1-5, the full variable domain reads EPEVTQTPSHQVTQMGQEVILRCVPISNHLYFYWYRQILGQKVEFLVSFYNNEISEKSEIFDDQFSVERPDGSNFTLKIRSTKLEDSAMYFCASSRRYSNQPQHFGDGTRLSIL.

This rearrangement joins TRBV4-1 to TRBJ2-7, with D possibly TRBD2 on 7 matching bases. The CDR3 is 15 residues long. CDR1 is MGHRA, CDR2 YSYEKL, per germline. Trimming cost V 1 base and J 0 bases, with 10 bases left between them. In DNA, the CDR3 is TGCGCCAGCAGCCAAGTTGCGGGGGCCTCCTACGAGCAGTACTTC. Translating it yields CASSQVAGASYEQYF.

The chain employs TRBV10-2 and TRBJ2-3; D is unresolved. CDR3 length: 13 residues. The V gene lost 5 bases and the J gene lost 2 bases, with 8 bases spanning the gap. Germline CDR1 WSHSY, CDR2 SAAADI. CDR3 in DNA: TGCGCCAGCAGTCGGATTCTCACAGATACGCAGTATTTT. It specifies CASSRILTDTQYF.

V gene TRBV27 combines with J gene TRBJ2-1, with TRBD1 as a possible D gene (5 bases). The germline CDR1 and CDR2 sequences are MNHEY and SMNVEV (reference sequence). Trimming took 7 bases from V and 0 from J, leaving 13 bases between them. This CDR3 is built from 15 residues. The CDR3: CASTLQVGSYNEQFF. The CDR3 DNA follows: TGTGCCAGCACCCTACAGGTGGGCTCCTACAATGAGCAGTTCTTC.

The rearrangement joins TRBV6-6 to TRBJ1-5, with D unclear. V gave up 0 bases and J gave up 0 bases, with 9 bases separating them. Germline CDR1 reads MNHNY; CDR2 reads SVGAGI (reference sequence). The CDR3 spans 16 residues. CDR3 amino acids: CASSYSKRYSNQPQHF. The CDR3 DNA reads TGTGCCAGCAGTTACTCGAAGAGGTATAGCAATCAGCCCCAGCATTTT.

CDR3 sequence: CASSATSGSLAGELFF. DNA of the CDR3: TGTGCCAGCAGCGCCACTAGCGGGAGTCTTGCCGGGGAGCTGTTTTTT. This chain connects TRBV7-2 to TRBJ2-2; 11 nucleotides agree with TRBD2. V was pared by 5 bases and J by 6 bases, with 8 bases of the junction left unmatched. CDR1 is SGHTA and CDR2 is FQGNSA in the germline V gene. The CDR3 has 16 residues.

The chain has TRBV28 and TRBJ2-2, with D possibly being TRBD1 (5 bases). V was cut by 11 bases and J by 6 bases, with 13 bases left in between. The germline CDR1 and CDR2 sequences are MDHEN and SYDVKM. This CDR3 has 12 residues. The CDR3 here is CAGEGVAGELFF. CDR3 nucleotide sequence: TGTGCCGGGGAAGGGGTCGCCGGGGAGCTGTTTTTT.

The genes are TRBV27 and TRBJ2-1; possibly TRBD1 or TRBD2 for D (5 bases each). Trimming removed 5 bases at V and 8 bases at J, with 13 bases between. CDR3 size: 13 residues. Per the germline V gene, CDR1 is MNHEY and CDR2 is SMNVEV (reference sequence). This CDR3 is CASSDNQGHEQFF. For the CDR3, the DNA is TGTGCCAGCAGTGATAACCAGGGACATGAGCAGTTCTTC.